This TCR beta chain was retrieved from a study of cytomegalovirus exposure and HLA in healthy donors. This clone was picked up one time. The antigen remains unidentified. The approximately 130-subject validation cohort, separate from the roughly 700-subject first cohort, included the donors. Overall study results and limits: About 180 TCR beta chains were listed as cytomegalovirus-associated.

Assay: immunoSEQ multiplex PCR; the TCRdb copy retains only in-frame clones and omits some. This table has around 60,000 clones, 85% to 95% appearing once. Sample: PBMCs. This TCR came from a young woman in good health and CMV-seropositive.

This CDR3 is CASSASGGREQYF. The CDR3 DNA reads TGCGCATCTTCGGCGAGTGGAGGACGAGAGCAGTACTTC. J is TRBJ2-7 and V is TRBV5-1; D possibly corresponds to TRBD2 (5 bases). The CDR3 length is 13 residues. CDR1 and CDR2 (germline): SGHRS, YFSETQ.